The following is a T cell receptor beta chain sequence with its context. Its specificity is unknown. RNA amounts of roughly 0.5 to 1 ug underwent reverse transcription with random hexamers. Multiplex immunoSEQ PCR targeted 54 Vbeta and 13 Jbeta TCR beta segments. A single record per CDR3 protein comes from TCRdb applying MiXCR to the immunoSEQ multiplex PCR reads. The top ten hold roughly 0.16% of the sample, which has roughly 200,000 distinct CDR3 sequences, about 95% seen once. Sequencing of TCR beta drew on CD8+ and CD4+ T cells from blood. TEMRA cells were FACS-enriched, with CD8+ and CD4+ T cells isolated negatively. This entry is derived from a study of CD8 T cells in Susac syndrome. In germline, CDR1 is GTSNPN, CDR2 SVGIG (reference sequence). Trimming cost V 0 bases and J 0 bases, with 6 bases left between them. The CDR3 is made up of 14 amino acids. Study-wide results and caveats: It was acknowledged by the study that relatively few individuals were included in its TCR sequencing and HLA analysis.

The sequence came from a human donor with multiple sclerosis. The genes are TRBV30 and TRBJ2-4, with D unclear. The sample was CD8+ T cells from PBMCs. The CDR3 reads CAWSVELAKNIQYF. CDR3 coding DNA: TGTGCCTGGAGTGTTGAGCTAGCCAAAAACATTCAGTACTTC.